The rows below give T cell receptor beta chains drawn from one sample of a study of vaccination and CD4 T cells after COVID-19. Via MiXCR, TCRdb re-called the PCR reads, giving one row per CDR3 protein. The table includes roughly 5,400 distinct CDR3 sequences, 30% to 35% detected once. No antigens are known for them. The sequenced sample consisted of CD4+ T cells from blood, cultured in vitro. These receptors came from a human donor in good health. Each CDR3 is given with its conserved first and last residue. The D gene is left open where the match is weak. Rows may omit the clone size; those that give it use once, few, many or a size class.

cdr3_length: 14; d_call: .; clone_size: .; j_call: TRBJ2-1; v_call: TRBV2; cdr3_nt: TGTGCCAGCAGTGAAGGTCGTGGTTTTGGTGAGCAGTTCTTC; cdr3_aa: CASSEGRGFGEQFF
cdr3_length: 15; d_call: .; clone_size: .; j_call: TRBJ2-2; v_call: TRBV21-1; cdr3_nt: TGTGCCAGCAGCAAAACCGGGACTAGCAACGGGGAGCTGTTTTTT; cdr3_aa: CASSKTGTSNGELFF
cdr3_length: 14; d_call: .; clone_size: .; j_call: TRBJ2-3; v_call: TRBV7-9; cdr3_nt: TGTGCCAGCAGCTACCCCGGTAGCGGAGATACGCAGTATTTT; cdr3_aa: CASSYPGSGDTQYF
cdr3_length: 13; d_call: TRBD1; clone_size: .; j_call: TRBJ1-2; v_call: TRBV11-2; cdr3_nt: TGTGCCAGCAGCTTCGGGACAGAGGGAGGCTACACCTTC; cdr3_aa: CASSFGTEGGYTF
cdr3_length: 13; d_call: .; clone_size: .; j_call: TRBJ1-5; v_call: TRBV7-6; cdr3_nt: TGTGCCAGCAGCCCGAATAGCAATCAGCCCCAGCATTTT; cdr3_aa: CASSPNSNQPQHF
cdr3_length: 15; d_call: TRBD2; clone_size: .; j_call: TRBJ2-1; v_call: TRBV12-3/TRBV12-4; cdr3_nt: TGTGCCAGCAGTTTGACTAGCGGGGGGTACAATGAGCAGTTCTTC; cdr3_aa: CASSLTSGGYNEQFF
cdr3_length: 14; d_call: .; clone_size: .; j_call: TRBJ1-5; v_call: TRBV20-1; cdr3_nt: TGCAGTGCTAGAGTACAGCATCACAATCAGCCCCAGCATTTT; cdr3_aa: CSARVQHHNQPQHF
cdr3_length: 14; d_call: TRBD1; clone_size: .; j_call: TRBJ1-2; v_call: TRBV6-1; cdr3_nt: TGTGCCAGCAGGAGCTCGGGACAGGGTCTAATCTACACCTTC; cdr3_aa: CASRSSGQGLIYTF
cdr3_length: 15; d_call: .; clone_size: .; j_call: TRBJ1-3; v_call: TRBV7-3; cdr3_nt: TGTGCCAGCAGCCTCAATATGGGAGCTGGAAACACCATATATTTT; cdr3_aa: CASSLNMGAGNTIYF
cdr3_length: 13; d_call: .; clone_size: .; j_call: TRBJ2-7; v_call: TRBV7-9; cdr3_nt: TGTGCCAGCAGCCCAAGCGGGCCCTACGAGCAGTACTTC; cdr3_aa: CASSPSGPYEQYF
cdr3_length: 14; d_call: .; clone_size: .; j_call: TRBJ1-2; v_call: TRBV10-3; cdr3_nt: TGTGCCATCAGTGATATCGGACAAAGCTATGGCTACACCTTC; cdr3_aa: CAISDIGQSYGYTF
cdr3_length: 12; d_call: .; clone_size: few; j_call: TRBJ2-5; v_call: TRBV20-1; cdr3_nt: TGCAGTGCTCTTGACCGAGCAGGGACCCAGTACTTC; cdr3_aa: CSALDRAGTQYF
cdr3_length: 14; d_call: .; clone_size: .; j_call: TRBJ2-1; v_call: TRBV9; cdr3_nt: TGTGCCAGCAGCGTAGGGTTGGGGTACAATGAGCAGTTCTTC; cdr3_aa: CASSVGLGYNEQFF
cdr3_length: 14; d_call: .; clone_size: .; j_call: TRBJ1-6; v_call: TRBV6-1; cdr3_nt: TGTGCCAGCAGTGATAATATAGGTAATTCACCCCTCCACTTT; cdr3_aa: CASSDNIGNSPLHF
cdr3_length: 15; d_call: .; clone_size: .; j_call: TRBJ1-3; v_call: TRBV20-1; cdr3_nt: TGCAGTGCTATAGACTCCAAGAGCTCTGGAAACACCATATATTTT; cdr3_aa: CSAIDSKSSGNTIYF
cdr3_length: 14; d_call: .; clone_size: .; j_call: TRBJ1-2; v_call: TRBV4-1; cdr3_nt: TGCGCCAGCAGCCAAGATCTTAACTACTATGGCTACACCTTC; cdr3_aa: CASSQDLNYYGYTF